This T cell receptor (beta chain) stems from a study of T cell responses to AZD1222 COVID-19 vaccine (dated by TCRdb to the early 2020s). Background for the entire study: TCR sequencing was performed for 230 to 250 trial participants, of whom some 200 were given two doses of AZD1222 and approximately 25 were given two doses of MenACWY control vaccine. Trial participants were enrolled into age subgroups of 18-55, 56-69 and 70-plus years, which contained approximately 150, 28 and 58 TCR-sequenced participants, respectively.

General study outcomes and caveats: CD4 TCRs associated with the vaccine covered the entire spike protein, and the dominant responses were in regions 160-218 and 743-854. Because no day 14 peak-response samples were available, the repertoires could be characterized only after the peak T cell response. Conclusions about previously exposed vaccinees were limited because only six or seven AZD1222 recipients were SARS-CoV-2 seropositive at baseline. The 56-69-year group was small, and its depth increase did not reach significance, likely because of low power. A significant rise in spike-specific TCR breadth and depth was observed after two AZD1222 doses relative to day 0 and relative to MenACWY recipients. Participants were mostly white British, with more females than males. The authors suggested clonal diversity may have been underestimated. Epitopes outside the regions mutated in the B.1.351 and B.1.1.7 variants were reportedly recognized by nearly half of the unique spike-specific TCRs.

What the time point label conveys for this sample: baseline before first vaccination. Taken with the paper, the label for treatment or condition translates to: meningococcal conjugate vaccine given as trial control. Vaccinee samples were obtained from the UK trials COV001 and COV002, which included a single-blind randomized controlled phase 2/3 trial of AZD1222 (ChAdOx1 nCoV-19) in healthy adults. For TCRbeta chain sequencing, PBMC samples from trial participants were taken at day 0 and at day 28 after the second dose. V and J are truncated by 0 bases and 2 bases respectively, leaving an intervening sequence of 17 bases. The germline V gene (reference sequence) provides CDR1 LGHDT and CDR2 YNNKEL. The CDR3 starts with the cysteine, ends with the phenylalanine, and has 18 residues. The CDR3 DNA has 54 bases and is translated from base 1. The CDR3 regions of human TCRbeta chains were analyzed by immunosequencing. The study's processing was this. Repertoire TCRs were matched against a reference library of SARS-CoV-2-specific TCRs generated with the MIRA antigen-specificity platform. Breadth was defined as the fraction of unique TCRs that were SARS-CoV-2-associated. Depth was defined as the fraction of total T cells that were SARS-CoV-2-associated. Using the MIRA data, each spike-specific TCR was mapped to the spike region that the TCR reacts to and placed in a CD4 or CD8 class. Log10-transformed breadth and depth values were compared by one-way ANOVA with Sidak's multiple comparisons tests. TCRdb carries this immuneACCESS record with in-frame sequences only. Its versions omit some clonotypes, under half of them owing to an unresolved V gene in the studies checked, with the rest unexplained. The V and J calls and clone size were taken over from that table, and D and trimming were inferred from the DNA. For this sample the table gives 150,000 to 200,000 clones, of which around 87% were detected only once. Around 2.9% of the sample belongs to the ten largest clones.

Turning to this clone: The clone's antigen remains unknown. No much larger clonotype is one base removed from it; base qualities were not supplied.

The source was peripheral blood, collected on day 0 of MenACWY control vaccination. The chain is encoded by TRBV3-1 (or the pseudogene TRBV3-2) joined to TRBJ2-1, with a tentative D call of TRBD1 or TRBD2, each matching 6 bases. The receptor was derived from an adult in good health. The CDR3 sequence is CASSQEWGREGAYNEQFF. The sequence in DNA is TGTGCCAGCAGCCAAGAATGGGGGCGGGAAGGGGCCTACAATGAGCAGTTCTTC.